One sample yielded the 5 T cell receptor beta chains listed below, sequenced in a study of blood T cell repertoires in COVID-19. The table came from immunoSEQ multiplex PCR; TCRdb's copy has only in-frame clones and leaves some out. The sample consists of approximately 230,000 clones, 85% to 90% of them appearing once. Material: PBMCs or T cells enriched from blood (not recorded which). The source of these receptors is a man aged 18 to 30 who had recovered from COVID-19.

The chain is built from TRBV5-3 and TRBJ2-7, with D tentatively TRBD1 (5 bases). TRBV5-3 is an ORF, and what it does is uncertain. There are 21 residues in the CDR3. Trimming took 0 bases from V and 4 from J, leaving 32 bases between them. CDR3 DNA: TGTGCCAGAAGCTTGGCCATTTGGTACAGGACGTATCTTAGGTGGTTATACGAGCAGTACTTC. Translating gives CARSLAIWYRTYLRWLYEQYF.

This chain connects TRBV5-1 to TRBJ2-3; 10 bases are shared with TRBD2. The CDR3 has 18 residues. The V gene's germline CDR1 is SGHRS and CDR2 YFSETQ. V shed 1 base and J 3 bases; nucleotides not matched to a gene: 11. The chain's CDR3 is CASSLIEREGRGTDTQYF. CDR3 nucleotide sequence: TGCGCCAGCAGCTTGATCGAGCGGGAGGGCCGAGGGACAGATACGCAGTATTTT.

The chain couples TRBV6-4 to TRBJ2-3; D perhaps matches TRBD1 (8 bases). From germline, CDR1 is MRHNA and CDR2 SNTAGT. V lost 5 bases and J 2 bases, leaving 14 bases between the germline ends. This CDR3 is 15 amino acids long. The CDR3 DNA sequence: TGTGCCAGCAGTTTCACAGGGGGGGCCACAGATACGCAGTATTTT. Translating it yields CASSFTGGATDTQYF.

The chain is built from TRBV6-1 and TRBJ2-7; no firm D call. There are 12 residues in the CDR3. Looked up from germline, CDR1 is MNHNS and CDR2 is SASEGT. V was shortened by 2 bases and J by 5 bases, with 7 bases between the two germline ends. The CDR3 DNA reads as TGTGCCAGCAGTGAATTCTACCACGAGCAGTACTTC. Translating gives CASSEFYHEQYF.

The chain uses TRBV29-1 and TRBJ2-5; 8 bases match TRBD2. This CDR3 has 13 amino acids. The germline V gene has CDR1 SQVTM and CDR2 ANQGSEA. J was trimmed by 4 bases and V by 6 bases; bases with no gene match: 7. Here the CDR3 reads CSVSGLALETQYF. Written as DNA, the CDR3 is TGCAGCGTAAGCGGACTAGCCCTAGAGACCCAGTACTTC.